The next 18 T cell receptor beta chains were all read from a single sample in a study of blood T cell repertoires in COVID-19. Libraries were prepared by immunoSEQ multiplex PCR; TCRdb keeps only in-frame clonotypes and omits some of them. The repertoire consists of some 270,000 clones, with roughly 85% occurring once and the leading ten covering 11%. Source material: peripheral blood. The source is a woman aged 70-85 years with acute or convalescent COVID-19.

The V gene is TRBV5-6, the J gene TRBJ1-2, with D maybe TRBD1 (5 bases). CDR1 and CDR2 from the germline V gene are SGHDT and YYEEEE. V lost 4 bases and J 2 bases, leaving 12 bases between the germline ends. This CDR3 has 14 residues. As DNA, the CDR3 is TGTGCCAGCAGCCCCCAGGACAAAAACTATGGCTACACCTTC. It encodes CASSPQDKNYGYTF.

The rearrangement joins TRBV14 to TRBJ2-3; 9 nucleotides align to TRBD1. The V and J ends lost 6 bases and 4 bases, in that order; junction bases with no gene match: 5. The CDR3 consists of 14 residues. Looked up from germline, CDR1 is SGHDN and CDR2 is FVKESK. As DNA, the CDR3 is TGTGCCAGCAGTTTACAGGGGGCCGCAGATACGCAGTATTTT. This encodes CASSLQGAADTQYF. Variable domain in full (rest from reference TRBV14 and TRBJ2-3): EAGVTQFPSHSVIEKGQTVTLRCDPISGHDNLYWYRRVMGKEIKFLLHFVKESKQDESGMPNNRFLAERTGGTYSTLKVQPAELEDSGVYFCASSLQGAADTQYFGPGTRLTVL.

J is TRBJ1-2 and V is TRBV12-3 or TRBV12-4; no clear D. Trimming removed 8 bases from V and 8 bases from J, with 12 bases in between. The CDR3 runs to 11 residues. The CDR3 nucleotides are TGTGCCAGCGGTCAACCGGGAGGCTACACCTTC. Residues: CASGQPGGYTF.

The chain joins TRBV12-3 or TRBV12-4 to TRBJ2-2; possibly TRBD2 for D (5 bases). V was trimmed by 6 bases and J by 4 bases, leaving 9 bases between them. This CDR3 region has 13 residues. In DNA form, the CDR3 reads TGTGCCAGCAGACTAGATTTCACCGGGGAGCTGTTTTTT. This encodes CASRLDFTGELFF.

The DNA of the CDR3 is TGTGCCGGTGGAGGGACTAATGAAAAACTGTTTTTT. It specifies CAGGGTNEKLFF. This chain joins TRBV7-9 and TRBJ1-4; the D is unclear. CDR3 length equals 12 residues. The V and J ends lost 11 bases and 2 bases respectively, with 9 bases between them. Looked up from germline, CDR1 is SEHNR and CDR2 is FQNEAQ (reference sequence). The variable domain in full, with the rest retrieved from reference TRBV7-9 and TRBJ1-4, is DTGVSQNPRHKITKRGQNVTFRCDPISEHNRLYWYRQTLGQGPEFLTYFQNEAQLEKSRLLSDRFSAERPKGSFSTLEIQRTEQGDSAMYLCAGGGTNEKLFFGSGTQLSVL.

The V call is TRBV24-1, the J call TRBJ2-7; D possibly corresponds to TRBD1 (5 bases). CDR1 is KGHDR and CDR2 is SFDVKD in the germline V gene. V lost 4 bases and J 9 bases, leaving 12 bases between the germline ends. This CDR3 comprises 12 residues. Here the CDR3 DNA reads TGTGCCACCAGTGACGGAAGGGGCGCGCAGTACTTC. Protein: CATSDGRGAQYF.

The chain joins TRBV4-2 to TRBJ2-5; 12 bases are shared with TRBD2. Germline values: CDR1 LGHNA, CDR2 YNFKEQ. The J segment lost 4 bases and the V segment lost 1 base, leaving 10 bases of the junction unmatched. The CDR3 has 18 residues. The CDR3 DNA is TGTGCCAGCAGCCAAGCAGTTCTAGCGGGGGGGCCAATAGAGACCCAGTACTTC. It specifies CASSQAVLAGGPIETQYF.

The rearrangement uses TRBV4-1 and TRBJ2-7, with D perhaps matching TRBD2 (5 bases). V lost 1 base, J lost 0 bases, and 10 bases lay in between. CDR3 length: 15 residues. Germline CDR1 and CDR2: MGHRA and YSYEKL. The CDR3 DNA follows: TGCGCCAGCAGCCAAGCGCGGGCAAGCTCCTACGAGCAGTACTTC. Its translation is CASSQARASSYEQYF.

V is TRBV10-3 and J is TRBJ1-6; 9 bases are a match to TRBD1. There are 14 residues in the CDR3. After removal of 6 bases from V and 10 bases from J, the junction contained 7 bases not matched to a gene. Germline loops: CDR1 ENHRY, CDR2 SYGVKD. CDR3 nucleotides: TGTGCCATCAGCCCCGGGACAGGGCAATCACCCCTCCACTTT. This encodes CAISPGTGQSPLHF.

This rearrangement joins TRBV6-6 to TRBJ1-5; no clear D. The ends were cut back, 5 bases at V and 6 bases at J, with 17 bases in the middle. The germline CDR1 and CDR2 sequences are MNHNY and SVGAGI (reference sequence). This CDR3 is 15 amino acids long. The CDR3 sequence is CASSQEGSSSQPQHF. In DNA, the CDR3 is TGTGCCAGCAGTCAAGAGGGTTCATCTAGTCAGCCCCAGCATTTT.

Note on this clone: Within the sample, other DNA sequences also encode this same CDR3. The chain couples TRBV3-1 (or the pseudogene TRBV3-2) to TRBJ1-2; D perhaps matches TRBD1 (5 bases). Germline lookup yields CDR1 LGHDT and CDR2 YNNKEL (reference sequence). CDR3 length equals 14 residues. V gave up 1 base and J gave up 1 base, with 7 bases separating them. The CDR3 region is CASSQGTFNYGYTF. CDR3 DNA: TGTGCCAGCAGCCAAGGGACATTTAACTATGGCTACACCTTC.

The J gene is TRBJ1-5, the V gene TRBV10-3, with 11 bases lining up with TRBD1. The germline gives CDR1 ENHRY, CDR2 SYGVKD. The J segment lost 3 bases and the V segment lost 3 bases, leaving 4 bases of the junction unmatched. The CDR3 consists of 16 residues. CDR3 sequence: CAISEGTGGSNQPQHF. In DNA form, the CDR3 reads TGTGCCATCAGTGAAGGGACAGGGGGATCCAATCAGCCCCAGCATTTT.

The genes are TRBV7-3 and TRBJ1-2, with D uncertain. V gave up 1 base and J gave up 0 bases, with 9 bases separating them. The length of the CDR3 is 15 residues. Germline lookup yields CDR1 SGHTA and CDR2 FQGTGA. As DNA, the CDR3 is TGTGCCAGCAGCTTAAGGAGGGAGACTAACTATGGCTACACCTTC. It encodes CASSLRRETNYGYTF.

The V and J genes are TRBV6-5 and TRBJ2-5; 7 bases align to TRBD1. The CDR3 totals 14 residues. Trimming cost V 6 bases and J 5 bases; bases outside gene matches: 9. CDR1 is MNHEY, CDR2 SVGAGI, per germline. CDR3 sequence (DNA): TGTGCCAGCAGCAGACAGGGATTGACGGAGACCCAGTACTTC. It encodes CASSRQGLTETQYF.

The chain has TRBV6-5 and TRBJ2-2, with D possibly matching TRBD2 (5 bases). The V gene lost 6 bases and the J gene lost 5 bases, with 13 bases spanning the gap. The CDR3 loop spans 14 amino acids. The germline CDR1 and CDR2 sequences are MNHEY and SVGAGI. The CDR3 DNA follows: TGTGCCAGCAGAGCGTCCGAGGGTACCGGGGAGCTGTTTTTT. This sequence encodes CASRASEGTGELFF.

The chain has TRBV18 and TRBJ1-2; D not certain. V gave up 1 base and J gave up 4 bases, with 7 bases separating them. Germline lookup yields CDR1 KGHSH and CDR2 LQKENI. The CDR3 is 13 amino acids. For the CDR3, the DNA is TGTGCCAGCTCACCACAAGAGGGCTATGGCTACACCTTC. Translating gives CASSPQEGYGYTF.

J is TRBJ1-5 and V is TRBV25-1; no definite D call. V lost 8 bases, J lost 0 bases, and 8 bases lay in between. Germline lookup yields CDR1 MGHDK and CDR2 SYGVNS. There are 13 residues in the CDR3. CDR3 in DNA: TGTGCCAGCCCGGACTTTAGCAATCAGCCCCAGCATTTT. It codes for CASPDFSNQPQHF. Variable domain in full (rest from reference TRBV25-1 and TRBJ1-5): EADIYQTPRYLVIGTGKKITLECSQTMGHDKMYWYQQDPGMELHLIHYSYGVNSTEKGDLSSESTVSRIRTEHFPLTLESARPSHTSQYLCASPDFSNQPQHFGDGTRLSIL.

V is TRBV5-1 and J is TRBJ2-1, with a tentative D call TRBD1 (5 bases). This CDR3 is 14 amino acids long. V lost 7 bases and J 4 bases, leaving 15 bases between the germline ends. Germline values: CDR1 SGHRS, CDR2 YFSETQ. As DNA, the CDR3 is TGCGCCAGCGGCCTTAGTAACAGGTACAATGAGCAGTTCTTC. This encodes CASGLSNRYNEQFF.